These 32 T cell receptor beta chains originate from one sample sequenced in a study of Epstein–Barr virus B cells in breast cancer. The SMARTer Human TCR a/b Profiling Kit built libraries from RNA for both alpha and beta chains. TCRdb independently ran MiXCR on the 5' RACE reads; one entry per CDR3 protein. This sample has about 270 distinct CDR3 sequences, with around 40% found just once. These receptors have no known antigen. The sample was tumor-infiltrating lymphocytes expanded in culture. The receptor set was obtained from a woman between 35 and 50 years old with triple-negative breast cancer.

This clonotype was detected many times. The CDR3 spells CASSSEEVLSDTQYF. The DNA for the CDR3 is TGTGCCAGCAGTTCGGAGGAGGTATTATCGGATACGCAGTATTTT. The V call is TRBV6-2 or TRBV6-3, the J call TRBJ2-3; weak D call: TRBD2 (5 bases). CDR1 is MNHEY and CDR2 is SVGEGT in the germline V gene. The CDR3 runs to 15 residues. Trimming left V 4 bases short and J 6 bases short, with 17 bases between.

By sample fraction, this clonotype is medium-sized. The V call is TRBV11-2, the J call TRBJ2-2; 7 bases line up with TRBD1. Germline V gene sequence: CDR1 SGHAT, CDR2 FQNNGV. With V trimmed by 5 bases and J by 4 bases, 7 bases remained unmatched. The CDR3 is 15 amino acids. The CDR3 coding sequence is TGTGCCAGCAGCCCGGTTTCAGGGGGCACCGGGGAGCTGTTTTTT. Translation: CASSPVSGGTGELFF. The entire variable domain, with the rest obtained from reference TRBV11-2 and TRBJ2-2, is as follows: EAGVAQSPRYKIIEKRQSVAFWCNPISGHATLYWYQQILGQGPKLLIQFQNNGVVDDSQLPKDRFSAERLKGVDSTLKIQPAKLEDSAVYLCASSPVSGGTGELFFGEGSRLTVL.

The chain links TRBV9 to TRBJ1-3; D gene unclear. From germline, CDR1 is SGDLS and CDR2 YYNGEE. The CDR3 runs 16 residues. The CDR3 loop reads CERRIERRKYGKKIYF. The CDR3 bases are TGTGAAAGAAGAATAGAAAGAAGAAAATATGGAAAAAAAATATATTTT.

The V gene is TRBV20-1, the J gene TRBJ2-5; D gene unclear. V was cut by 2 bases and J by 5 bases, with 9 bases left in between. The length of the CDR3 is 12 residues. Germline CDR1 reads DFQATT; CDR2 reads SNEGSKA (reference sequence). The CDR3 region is CSARPEIETQYF. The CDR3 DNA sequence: TGCAGTGCTAGACCTGAAATCGAGACCCAGTACTTC.

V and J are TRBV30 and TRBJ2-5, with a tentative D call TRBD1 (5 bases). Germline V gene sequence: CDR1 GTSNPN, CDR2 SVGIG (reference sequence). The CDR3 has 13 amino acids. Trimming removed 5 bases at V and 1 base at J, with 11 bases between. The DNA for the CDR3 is TGTGCCTGGCGGTACAGGATCCAAGAGACCCAGTACTTC. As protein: CAWRYRIQETQYF. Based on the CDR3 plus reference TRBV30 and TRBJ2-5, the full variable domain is SQTIHQWPATLVQPVGSPLSLECTVEGTSNPNLYWYRQAAGRGLQLLFYSVGIGQISSEVPQNLSASRPQDRQFILSSKKLLLSDSGFYLCAWRYRIQETQYFGPGTRLLVL.

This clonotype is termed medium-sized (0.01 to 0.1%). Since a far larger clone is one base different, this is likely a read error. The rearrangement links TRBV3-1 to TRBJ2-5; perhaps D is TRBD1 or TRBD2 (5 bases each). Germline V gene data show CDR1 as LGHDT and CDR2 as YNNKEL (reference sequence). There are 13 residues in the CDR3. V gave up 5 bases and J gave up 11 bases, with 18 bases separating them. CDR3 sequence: CASSGDGYNEQYF. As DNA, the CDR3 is TGTGCCAGCAGCGGGGACGGATACAATGAGCAGTACTTC.

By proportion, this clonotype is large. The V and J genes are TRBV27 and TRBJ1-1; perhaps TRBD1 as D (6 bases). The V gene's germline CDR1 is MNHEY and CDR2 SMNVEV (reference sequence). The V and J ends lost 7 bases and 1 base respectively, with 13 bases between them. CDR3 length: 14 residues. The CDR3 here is CASNPQGGNTEAFF. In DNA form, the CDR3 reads TGTGCCAGCAACCCACAGGGAGGGAACACTGAAGCTTTCTTT.

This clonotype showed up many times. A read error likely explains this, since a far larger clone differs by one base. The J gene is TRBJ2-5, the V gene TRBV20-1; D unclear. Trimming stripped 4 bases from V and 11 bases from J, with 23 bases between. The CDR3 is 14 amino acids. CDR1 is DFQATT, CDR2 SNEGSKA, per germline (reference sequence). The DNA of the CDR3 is TGCAGTGCTATTTCGCAACCTATAGAGATAGAGCAGTACTTC. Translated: CSAISQPIEIEQYF.

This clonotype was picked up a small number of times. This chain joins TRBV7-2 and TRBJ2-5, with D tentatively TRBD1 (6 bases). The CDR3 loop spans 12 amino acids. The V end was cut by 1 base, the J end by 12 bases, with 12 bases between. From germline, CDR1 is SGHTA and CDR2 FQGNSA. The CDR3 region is CASSLGGQKKYF. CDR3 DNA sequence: TGTGCCAGCAGCTTAGGGGGGCAAAAAAAGTACTTC. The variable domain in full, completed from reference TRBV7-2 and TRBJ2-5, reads GAGVSQSPSNKVTEKGKDVELRCDPISGHTALYWYRQSLGQGLEFLIYFQGNSAPDKSGLPSDRFSAERTGGSVSTLTIQRTQQEDSAVYLCASSLGGQKKYFGPGTRLLVL.

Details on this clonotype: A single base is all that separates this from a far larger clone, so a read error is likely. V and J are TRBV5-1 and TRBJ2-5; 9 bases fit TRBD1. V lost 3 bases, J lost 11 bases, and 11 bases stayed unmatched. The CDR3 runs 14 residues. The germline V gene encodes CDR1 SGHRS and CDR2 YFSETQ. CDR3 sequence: CASSSGTGSHEQYF. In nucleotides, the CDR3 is TGCGCCAGCAGCTCCGGGACAGGGTCGCATGAGCAGTACTTC.

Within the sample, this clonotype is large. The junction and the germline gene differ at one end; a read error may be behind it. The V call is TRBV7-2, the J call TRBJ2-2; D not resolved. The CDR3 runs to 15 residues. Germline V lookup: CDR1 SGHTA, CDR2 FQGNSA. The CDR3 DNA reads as TGCGCCAGCAGCTTGGAGCCTTTGAACACCGGGGAGCTGTTTTTT. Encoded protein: CASSLEPLNTGELFF.

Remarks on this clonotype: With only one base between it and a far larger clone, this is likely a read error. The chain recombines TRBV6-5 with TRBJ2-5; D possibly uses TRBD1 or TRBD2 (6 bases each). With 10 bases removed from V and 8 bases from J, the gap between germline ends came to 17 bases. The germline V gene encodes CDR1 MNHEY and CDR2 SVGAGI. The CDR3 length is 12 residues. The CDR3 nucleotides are TGTGCCAACAGCTTAGGGGGGCAAACCCAGTACTTC. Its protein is CANSLGGQTQYF.

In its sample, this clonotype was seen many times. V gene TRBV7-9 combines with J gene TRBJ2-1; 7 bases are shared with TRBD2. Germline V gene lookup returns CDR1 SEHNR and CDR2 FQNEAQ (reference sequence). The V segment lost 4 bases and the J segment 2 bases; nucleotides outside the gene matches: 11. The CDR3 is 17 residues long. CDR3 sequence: CASSSPAGAGTYNEQFF. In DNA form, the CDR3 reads TGTGCCAGCAGCTCTCCGGCGGGAGCGGGAACCTACAATGAGCAGTTCTTC.

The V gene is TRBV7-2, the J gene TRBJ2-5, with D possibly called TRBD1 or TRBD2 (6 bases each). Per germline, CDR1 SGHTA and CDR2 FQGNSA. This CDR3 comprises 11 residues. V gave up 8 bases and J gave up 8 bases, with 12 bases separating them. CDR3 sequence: CASLGGQTQYF. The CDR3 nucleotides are TGTGCCAGCTTAGGGGGGCAAACCCAGTACTTC.

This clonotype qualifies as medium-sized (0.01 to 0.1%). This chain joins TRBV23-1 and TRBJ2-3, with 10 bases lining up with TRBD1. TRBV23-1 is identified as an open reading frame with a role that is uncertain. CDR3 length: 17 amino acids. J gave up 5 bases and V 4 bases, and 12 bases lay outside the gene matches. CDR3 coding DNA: TGCGCCAGCAGTCCCTACCTCCGGACAGGGGGAAGAGATACGCAGTATTTT. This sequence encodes CASSPYLRTGGRDTQYF.

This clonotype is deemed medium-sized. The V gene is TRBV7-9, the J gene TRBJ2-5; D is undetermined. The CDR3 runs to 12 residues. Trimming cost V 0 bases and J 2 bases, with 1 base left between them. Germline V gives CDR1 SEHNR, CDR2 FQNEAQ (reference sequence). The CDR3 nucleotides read TGTGCCAGCAGCTTAGCTCAAGAGACCCAGTACTTC. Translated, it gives CASSLAQETQYF.

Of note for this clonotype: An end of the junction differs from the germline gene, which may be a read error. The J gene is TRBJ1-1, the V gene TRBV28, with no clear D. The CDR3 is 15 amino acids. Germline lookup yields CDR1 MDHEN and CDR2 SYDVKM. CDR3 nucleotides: TGTACCAGCAGTTTTTCCTCCCGTGGGCGGGATGAAGCTCTCTTT. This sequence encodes CTSSFSSRGRDEALF.

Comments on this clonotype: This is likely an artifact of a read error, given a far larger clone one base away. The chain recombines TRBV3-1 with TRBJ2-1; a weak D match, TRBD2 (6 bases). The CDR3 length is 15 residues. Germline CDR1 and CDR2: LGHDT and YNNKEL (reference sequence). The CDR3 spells CASSASETRHHEQCF. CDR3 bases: TGTGCCAGCAGTGCTTCCGAGACTAGACATCACGAGCAGTGCTTC.

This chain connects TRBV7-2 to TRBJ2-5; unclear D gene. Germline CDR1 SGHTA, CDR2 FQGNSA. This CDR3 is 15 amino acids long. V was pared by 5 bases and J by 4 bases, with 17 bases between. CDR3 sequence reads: CASSLDEGILETQYF. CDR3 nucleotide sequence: TGTGCCAGCAGCCTCGACGAAGGGATCCTAGAGACCCAGTACTTC.

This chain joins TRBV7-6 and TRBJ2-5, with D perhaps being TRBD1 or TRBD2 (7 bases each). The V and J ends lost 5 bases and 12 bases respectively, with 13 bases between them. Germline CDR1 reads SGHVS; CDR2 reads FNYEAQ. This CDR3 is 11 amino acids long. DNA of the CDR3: TGTGCCAGCAGCCAGGGGGGGCCCGAGTACTTC. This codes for CASSQGGPEYF.

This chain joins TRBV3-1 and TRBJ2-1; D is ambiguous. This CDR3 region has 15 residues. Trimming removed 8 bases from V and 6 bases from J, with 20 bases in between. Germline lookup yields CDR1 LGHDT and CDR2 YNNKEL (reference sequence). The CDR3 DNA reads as TGTGCCAGCCCCGGGCACGAGCTTCCGGGCAATGAGCAGTTCTTC. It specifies CASPGHELPGNEQFF.

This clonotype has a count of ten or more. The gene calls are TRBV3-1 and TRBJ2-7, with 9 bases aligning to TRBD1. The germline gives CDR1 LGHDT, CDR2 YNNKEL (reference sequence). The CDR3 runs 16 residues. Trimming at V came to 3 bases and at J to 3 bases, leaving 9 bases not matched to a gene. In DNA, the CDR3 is TGTGCCAGCAGCCAGGTCCTTACAGGGGGCATCTACGAGCAGTACTTC. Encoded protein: CASSQVLTGGIYEQYF.

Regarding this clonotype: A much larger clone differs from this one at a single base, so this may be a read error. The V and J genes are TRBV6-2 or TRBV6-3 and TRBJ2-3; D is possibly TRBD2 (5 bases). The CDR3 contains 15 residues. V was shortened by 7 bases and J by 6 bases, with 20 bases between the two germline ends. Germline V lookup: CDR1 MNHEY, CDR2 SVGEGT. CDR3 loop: CASNSEEVLSDTQYF. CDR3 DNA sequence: TGTGCCAGCAATTCGGAGGAGGTATTATCGGATACGCAGTATTTT.

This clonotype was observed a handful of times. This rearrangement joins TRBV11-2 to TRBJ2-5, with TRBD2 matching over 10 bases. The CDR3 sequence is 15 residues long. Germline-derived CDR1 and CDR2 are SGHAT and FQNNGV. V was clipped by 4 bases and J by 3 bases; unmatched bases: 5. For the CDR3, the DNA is TGTGCCAGCAGCTACAGCGGGGGGGCAAAAGAGACCCAGTACTTC. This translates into CASSYSGGAKETQYF. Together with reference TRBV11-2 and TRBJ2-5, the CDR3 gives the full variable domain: EAGVAQSPRYKIIEKRQSVAFWCNPISGHATLYWYQQILGQGPKLLIQFQNNGVVDDSQLPKDRFSAERLKGVDSTLKIQPAKLEDSAVYLCASSYSGGAKETQYFGPGTRLLVL.

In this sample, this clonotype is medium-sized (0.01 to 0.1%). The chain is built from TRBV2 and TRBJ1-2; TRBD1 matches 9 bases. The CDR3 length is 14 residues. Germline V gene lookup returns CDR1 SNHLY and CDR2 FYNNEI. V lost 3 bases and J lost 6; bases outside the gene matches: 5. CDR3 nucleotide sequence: TGTGCCAGCAGTGACTACAGGGGGCCGGATGGCTACACCTTC. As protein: CASSDYRGPDGYTF.

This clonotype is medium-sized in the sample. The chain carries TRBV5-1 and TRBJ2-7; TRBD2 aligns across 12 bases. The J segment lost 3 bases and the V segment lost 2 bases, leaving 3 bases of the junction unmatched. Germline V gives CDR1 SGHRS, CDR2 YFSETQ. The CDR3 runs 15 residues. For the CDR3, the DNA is TGCGCCAGCAGCTTCGGGACTAGCGGGTACTACGAGCAGTACTTC. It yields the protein CASSFGTSGYYEQYF.

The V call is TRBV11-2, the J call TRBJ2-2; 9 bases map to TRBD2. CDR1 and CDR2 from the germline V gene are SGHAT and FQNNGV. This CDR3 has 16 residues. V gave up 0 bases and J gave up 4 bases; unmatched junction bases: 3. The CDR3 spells CASSLDLAGITGELFF. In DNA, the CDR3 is TGTGCCAGCAGCTTAGACCTAGCGGGAATCACCGGGGAGCTGTTTTTT.

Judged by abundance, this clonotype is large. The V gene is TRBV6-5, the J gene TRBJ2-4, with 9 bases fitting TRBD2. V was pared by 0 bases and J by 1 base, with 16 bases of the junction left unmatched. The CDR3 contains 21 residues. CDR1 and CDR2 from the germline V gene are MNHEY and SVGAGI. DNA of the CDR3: TGTGCCAGCAGTTACTCGTATCCTAGCGGGGTTCAAAAGGTCGCCAAAAACATTCAGTACTTC. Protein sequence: CASSYSYPSGVQKVAKNIQYF.

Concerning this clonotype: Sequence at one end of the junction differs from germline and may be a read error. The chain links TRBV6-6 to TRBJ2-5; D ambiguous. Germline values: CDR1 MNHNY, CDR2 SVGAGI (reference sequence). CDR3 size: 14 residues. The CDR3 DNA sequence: TGTGTCAGCAGTTACTCATCACACCAAGAGACTCAGTACTTC. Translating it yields CVSSYSSHQETQYF.

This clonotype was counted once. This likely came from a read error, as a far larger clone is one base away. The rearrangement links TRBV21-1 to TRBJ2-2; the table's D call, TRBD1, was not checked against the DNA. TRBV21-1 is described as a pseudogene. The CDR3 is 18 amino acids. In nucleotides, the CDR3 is TGTGCCAGCAGTCCGCCGGGGGGGCGCATCTTGAACACCGGGGGGCTGTTTTTT. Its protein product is CASSPPGGRILNTGGLFF.

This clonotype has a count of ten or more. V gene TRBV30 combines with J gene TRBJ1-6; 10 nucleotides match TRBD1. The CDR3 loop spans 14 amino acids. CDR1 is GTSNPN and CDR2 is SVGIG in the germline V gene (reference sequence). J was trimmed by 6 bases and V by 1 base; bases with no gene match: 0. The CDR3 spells CAWSGTGGNSPLHF. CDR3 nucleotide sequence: TGTGCCTGGAGTGGGACAGGGGGTAATTCACCCCTCCACTTT.

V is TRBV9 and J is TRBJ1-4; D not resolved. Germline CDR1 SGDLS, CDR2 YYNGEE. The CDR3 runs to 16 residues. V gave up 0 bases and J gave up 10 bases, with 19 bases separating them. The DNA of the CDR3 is TGTGCCAGCAGCGTAGCCCCCACGGAGCGACGTGGAAAACTGTTTTTT. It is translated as CASSVAPTERRGKLFF.